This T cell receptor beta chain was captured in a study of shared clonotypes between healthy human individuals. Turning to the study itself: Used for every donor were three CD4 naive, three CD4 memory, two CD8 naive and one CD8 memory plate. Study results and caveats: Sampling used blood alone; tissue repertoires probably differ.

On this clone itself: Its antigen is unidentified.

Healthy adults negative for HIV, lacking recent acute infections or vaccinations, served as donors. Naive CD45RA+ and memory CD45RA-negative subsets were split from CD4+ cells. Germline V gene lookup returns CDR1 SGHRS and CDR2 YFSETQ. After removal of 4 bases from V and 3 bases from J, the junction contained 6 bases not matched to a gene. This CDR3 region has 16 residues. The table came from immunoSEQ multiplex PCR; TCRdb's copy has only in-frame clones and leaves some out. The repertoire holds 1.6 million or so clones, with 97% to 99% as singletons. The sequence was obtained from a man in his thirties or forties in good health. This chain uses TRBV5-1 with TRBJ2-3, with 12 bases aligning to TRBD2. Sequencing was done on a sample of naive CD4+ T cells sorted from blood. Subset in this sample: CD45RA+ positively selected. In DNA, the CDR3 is TGCGCCAGCAGCCGAGATACTAGCGGGAGGACAGATACGCAGTATTTT. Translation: CASSRDTSGRTDTQYF.